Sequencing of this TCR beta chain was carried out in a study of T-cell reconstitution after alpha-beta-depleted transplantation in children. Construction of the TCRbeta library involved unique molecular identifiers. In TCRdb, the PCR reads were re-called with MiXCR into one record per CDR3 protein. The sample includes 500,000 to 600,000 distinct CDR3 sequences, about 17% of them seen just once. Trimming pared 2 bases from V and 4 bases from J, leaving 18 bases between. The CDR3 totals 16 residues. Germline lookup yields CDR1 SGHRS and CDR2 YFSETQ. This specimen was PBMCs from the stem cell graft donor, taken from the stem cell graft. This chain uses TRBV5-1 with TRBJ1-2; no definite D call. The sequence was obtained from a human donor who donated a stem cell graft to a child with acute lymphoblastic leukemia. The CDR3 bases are TGCGCCAGCAGCTTAAGTTCACACCAAGGCGGCTATGGCTACACCTTC. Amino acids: CASSLSSHQGGYGYTF.